A selection of T cell receptor beta chains follows, all from one sample in a study of blood T cell repertoires in COVID-19. Sequenced by immunoSEQ multiplex PCR; TCRdb stores in-frame clones only, minus some. The sample holds over 100,000 clones, about 80% seen once. Sequenced sample: peripheral blood. Receptor source: a woman aged 45 to 65 with acute or convalescent COVID-19. Both conserved end residues are part of each CDR3. The D gene is left open where the match is weak. Not all rows give a size; the values are once, few, many and, for expanded clones, a class.

TRBD1	TRBV24-1	-	TRBJ2-3	TGTGCCACCAGCCCGGGACAGGCCACAGATACGCAGTATTTT	CATSPGQATDTQYF
TRBD1	TRBV19	-	TRBJ2-1	TGTGCCAGTAGTAATCCGGGACAGGTATACAATGAGCAGTTCTTC	CASSNPGQVYNEQFF
-	TRBV6-5	-	TRBJ1-2	TGTGCCAGCACGATGGGCCGAAACTATGGCTACACCTTC	CASTMGRNYGYTF
TRBD2	TRBV4-1	-	TRBJ2-2	TGCGCCAGCAGCCAAGGACTAGCGGGGGAGTACACCGGGGAGCTGTTTTTT	CASSQGLAGEYTGELFF
-	TRBV10-3	-	TRBJ2-7	TGTGCCACATCGGGGTCCTACGAGCAGTACTTC	CATSGSYEQYF
TRBD1	TRBV5-4	-	TRBJ1-1	TGTGCCAGCAGCCTTAGACAGGGTAACACTGAAGCTTTCTTT	CASSLRQGNTEAFF
-	TRBV12-3/TRBV12-4	-	TRBJ1-1	TGTGCCAGCAGTTTATTGCCAGACACTGAAGCTTTCTTT	CASSLLPDTEAFF
-	TRBV3-1/TRBV3-2	-	TRBJ1-1	TGTGCCAGCAGCCATTTGACAGGAATTAACACTGAAGCTTTCTTT	CASSHLTGINTEAFF
TRBD2	TRBV7-9	-	TRBJ2-7	TGTGCCAGCAGCTCCCTCCTAGCGGGGGATCACTACGAGCAGTACTTC	CASSSLLAGDHYEQYF
-	TRBV7-2	-	TRBJ1-1	TGTGCCAGCAGCTTAGCGGTCACAGAGAACACTGAAGCTTTCTTT	CASSLAVTENTEAFF
-	TRBV6-5	-	TRBJ2-1	TGTGCCAGCAGGGCCGGACTATGGAGCAATGAGCAGTTCTTC	CASRAGLWSNEQFF
TRBD1	TRBV5-1	-	TRBJ2-2	TGCGCCAGCAGCTGGGGGACAGGGATGAACACCGGGGAGCTGTTTTTT	CASSWGTGMNTGELFF
-	TRBV19	few	TRBJ1-2	TGTGCCAGTAGTTCGGCGGATAAATATGGCTACACCTTC	CASSSADKYGYTF
TRBD1	TRBV6-5	-	TRBJ2-5	TGTGCCAGCAGGCCTGGGACAGGGGGCGCCGAGACCCAGTACTTC	CASRPGTGGAETQYF
-	TRBV24-1	once	TRBJ2-5	TGTGCCACCAGTGAGGGGAGACAGGTACAAGAGACCCAGTACTTC	CATSEGRQVQETQYF
TRBD1	TRBV28	-	TRBJ1-2	TGTGCCAGCAGCCGGGACAGGGTGGGGGGCTACACCTTC	CASSRDRVGGYTF